These 10 T cell receptor beta chains share one sample of origin, sequenced in a study of vaccination effects on CD4 cells after COVID-19. Following a roughly 11-day culture, CD4+ T cells were purified. TCRdb keeps only in-frame clones here, not all; method: immunoSEQ multiplex PCR. The profile covers tens of thousands of clones, with around three fifths appearing a single time and almost 10% taken by the ten largest. Their antigens remain unidentified. This sample comprised CD4+ T cells from PBMCs cultured without peptide, obtained before COVID-19 vaccination. The receptors shown here come from a human donor who received a COVID-19 vaccine.

J is TRBJ1-2 and V is TRBV4-1; D gene uncertain. Germline V gene sequence: CDR1 MGHRA, CDR2 YSYEKL. Trimming cost V 7 bases and J 5 bases, with 20 bases left between them. The CDR3 loop spans 15 amino acids. This chain's CDR3 is CASTPRLLKGYGYTF. The CDR3 DNA is TGCGCCAGCACCCCTCGTCTCCTAAAAGGGTATGGCTACACCTTC.

The chain is built from TRBV7-7 and TRBJ2-1, with TRBD2 matching over 8 bases. CDR3 length: 18 residues. The V segment lost 4 bases and the J segment 4 bases; nucleotides outside the gene matches: 15. CDR1 SSHAT and CDR2 FNYEAQ come from the germline V gene (reference sequence). CDR3 amino acids: CASSYFTRKSGGYNEQFF. In nucleotides, the CDR3 is TGTGCCAGCAGCTACTTTACCCGGAAGTCGGGAGGGTACAATGAGCAGTTCTTC.

The rearrangement joins TRBV19 to TRBJ2-7, with 9 bases aligning to TRBD2. The CDR3 runs to 13 residues. Germline lookup yields CDR1 LNHDA and CDR2 SQIVND (reference sequence). J was trimmed by 6 bases and V by 5 bases; bases with no gene match: 5. The CDR3 loop is CASSSLAGSEQYF. The CDR3 DNA is TGTGCCAGTAGTTCCCTAGCGGGGAGCGAGCAGTACTTC.

V and J are TRBV12-5 and TRBJ2-1, with D unresolved. Germline CDR1 and CDR2: LGHNT and FRNRAP. This CDR3 comprises 15 residues. V was pared by 7 bases and J by 0 bases, with 13 bases between. Here the CDR3 reads CASAFTVSSYNEQFF. CDR3 DNA: TGTGCTAGTGCTTTCACTGTAAGCTCCTACAATGAGCAGTTCTTC.

This CDR3 reads CASSQDRGGNYGYTF. Here the CDR3 DNA reads TGTGCCAGCAGCCAAGATCGGGGGGGCAACTATGGCTACACCTTC. The gene calls are TRBV3-1 (or the pseudogene TRBV3-2) and TRBJ1-2; D perhaps matches TRBD1 (6 bases). V dropped 0 bases and J dropped 2 bases, with 10 bases sitting between them. Germline CDR1 and CDR2: LGHDT and YNNKEL (reference sequence). The CDR3 spans 15 residues.

The gene calls are TRBV5-1 and TRBJ2-6, with a weak D call TRBD1 (6 bases). Trimming took off 4 bases at V and 0 bases at J, with 11 bases between the two ends. This CDR3 is 16 amino acids long. Germline CDR1 reads SGHRS; CDR2 reads YFSETQ. The CDR3, as DNA: TGCGCCAGCAGCGTAACAGGGAGCTCTGGGGCCAACGTCCTGACTTTC. This sequence encodes CASSVTGSSGANVLTF.

The V call is TRBV5-4, the J call TRBJ1-2; 8 bases agree with TRBD1. Germline V gene lookup returns CDR1 SGHNT and CDR2 YYREEE (reference sequence). There are 16 residues in the CDR3. V trimming: 1 base; J trimming: 8 bases; junction bases outside the gene matches: 13. CDR3 sequence (DNA): TGTGCCAGCAGCTTGTGGGGGGTGGACAGGGCGAACGGCTACACCTTC. Its translation: CASSLWGVDRANGYTF.

The chain links TRBV7-8 to TRBJ1-5; D gene ambiguous. Looked up from germline, CDR1 is SGHVS and CDR2 is FQNEAQ. V was clipped by 2 bases and J by 7 bases, with 6 bases between them. This CDR3 region has 12 residues. The CDR3 DNA sequence: TGTGCCAGCAGCTTATTAGGCCAGCCCCAGCATTTT. It translates to CASSLLGQPQHF. The full variable domain, rest sourced from reference TRBV7-8 and TRBJ1-5, is GAGVSQSPRYKVAKRGQDVALRCDPISGHVSLFWYQQALGQGPEFLTYFQNEAQLDKSGLPSDRFFAERPEGSVSTLKIQRTQQEDSAVYLCASSLLGQPQHFGDGTRLSIL.

The rearrangement uses TRBV3-1 (or the pseudogene TRBV3-2) and TRBJ2-7; TRBD1 agrees at 7 bases. The germline gives CDR1 LGHDT, CDR2 YNNKEL (reference sequence). The CDR3 has 14 residues. V was clipped by 4 bases and J by 4 bases; unmatched bases: 7. This chain's CDR3 is CASSPTTGVYEQYF. Written as DNA, the CDR3 is TGTGCCAGCAGCCCGACAACAGGGGTATACGAGCAGTACTTC.

This clone came up a few times. The rearrangement links TRBV9 to TRBJ1-4; D is unclear. This CDR3 region has 15 residues. V shed 0 bases and J shed 3 bases, with 9 bases lying between them. The germline V gene has CDR1 SGDLS and CDR2 YYNGEE. The CDR3: CASSVGSLANEKLFF. CDR3 sequence (DNA): TGTGCCAGCAGCGTAGGGTCGCTGGCTAATGAAAAACTGTTTTTT.